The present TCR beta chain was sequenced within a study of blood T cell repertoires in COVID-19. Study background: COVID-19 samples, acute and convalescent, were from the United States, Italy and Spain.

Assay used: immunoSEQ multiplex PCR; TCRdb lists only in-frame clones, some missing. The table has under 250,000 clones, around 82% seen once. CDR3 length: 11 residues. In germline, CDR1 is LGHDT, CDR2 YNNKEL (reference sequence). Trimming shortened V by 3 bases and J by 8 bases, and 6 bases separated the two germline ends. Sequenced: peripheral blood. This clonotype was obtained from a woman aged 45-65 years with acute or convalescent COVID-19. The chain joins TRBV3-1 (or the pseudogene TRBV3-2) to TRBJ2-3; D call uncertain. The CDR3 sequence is CASSHSVTQYF. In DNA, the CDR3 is TGTGCCAGCAGCCACTCAGTTACGCAGTATTTT.